This passage covers 23 T cell receptor beta chains from one sample sequenced in a study of T cell repertoires in cytomegalovirus infection. Using its own MiXCR run on the reads, TCRdb lists one record per CDR3 protein. The table includes approximately 1,000,000 distinct CDR3 sequences, around 32% detected once. What these receptors recognize is not known. Sequencing was performed on cultured CD8+ T cells from PBMCs, taken from culture after CMV antigen stimulation. All receptors come from a human donor in good health (CMV status not recorded). Some clones in this sample may be carry-over from other donors' samples.

The chain uses TRBV5-1 and TRBJ1-1; 7 nucleotides align to TRBD1. V trimming: 3 bases; J trimming: 6 bases; junction bases outside the gene matches: 11. The CDR3 runs to 15 residues. Germline CDR1 is SGHRS and CDR2 is YFSETQ. As DNA, the CDR3 is TGCGCCAGCAGCTCCTACTATTCAGGGGGACCTGAAGCTTTCTTT. As protein: CASSSYYSGGPEAFF.

This clonotype was counted only a few times. CDR3: CASSEALGLGDRNQPQHF. In DNA form, the CDR3 reads TGTGCCAGCAGTGAAGCGCTTGGCCTTGGGGATCGGAATCAGCCCCAGCATTTT. This rearrangement joins TRBV2 to TRBJ1-5; D remains ambiguous. Trimming left V 0 bases short and J 4 bases short, with 19 bases between. The CDR3 covers 18 residues. CDR1 is SNHLY, CDR2 FYNNEI, per germline.

The chain links TRBV6-5 to TRBJ2-7, with D possibly TRBD1 on 5 matching bases. The CDR3 length is 14 residues. Germline V gives CDR1 MNHEY, CDR2 SVGAGI. The V end lost 4 bases, the J end lost 3 bases, and 13 bases lay between the germline ends. CDR3 sequence reads: CASSLGRQFYEQYF. The CDR3 DNA reads as TGTGCCAGCAGTTTGGGAAGACAGTTCTACGAGCAGTACTTC.

The chain couples TRBV12-3 or TRBV12-4 to TRBJ1-1; D remains ambiguous. This CDR3 contains 13 residues. The V and J ends lost 1 base and 5 bases respectively, with 8 bases between them. CDR3 loop: CASSLGWKTEAFF. The CDR3 DNA reads as TGTGCCAGCAGTTTAGGATGGAAGACTGAAGCTTTCTTT.

The genes are TRBV5-6 and TRBJ2-7; D gene unclear. CDR1 and CDR2 from the germline V gene are SGHDT and YYEEEE. This CDR3 region has 14 residues. The V gene lost 1 base and the J gene lost 3 bases, with 11 bases spanning the gap. As DNA, the CDR3 is TGTGCCAGCAGCTTGTCTCAGAGTTACTACGAGCAGTACGTC. As protein: CASSLSQSYYEQYV.

This chain joins TRBV2 and TRBJ1-2; the match to TRBD1 covers 8 bases. Germline V gene data show CDR1 as SNHLY and CDR2 as FYNNEI. The CDR3 extends over 15 amino acids. V dropped 0 bases and J dropped 2; count of bases not matched to a gene: 2. The CDR3 loop is CASSEATGVNYGYTF. The CDR3 nucleotides read TGTGCCAGCAGTGAAGCGACAGGGGTAAACTATGGCTACACCTTC.

This clonotype appeared a few times. The chain is built from TRBV6-1 and TRBJ1-1; D not certain. V dropped 6 bases and J dropped 3 bases, with 14 bases sitting between them. The CDR3 runs to 14 residues. Germline CDR1 reads MNHNS; CDR2 reads SASEGT. CDR3 protein: CASRQSLRDTEAFF. The CDR3 nucleotides read TGTGCCAGCAGACAATCATTAAGGGACACTGAAGCTTTCTTT.

This chain connects TRBV10-3 to TRBJ2-3; no firm D call. The germline gives CDR1 ENHRY, CDR2 SYGVKD. Trimming removed 3 bases from V and 4 bases from J, with 14 bases in between. The CDR3 is 15 residues long. The chain's CDR3 is CAISDPDFGPDTQYF. DNA of the CDR3: TGTGCCATCAGTGATCCGGATTTTGGGCCAGATACGCAGTATTTT.

The V call is TRBV2, the J call TRBJ2-5; possible D gene TRBD1, 5 bases. Deletions cut 1 base from V and 2 bases from J, with 11 bases between. Germline assignment: CDR1 SNHLY and CDR2 FYNNEI. CDR3 length: 15 residues. The CDR3 loop reads CASSEGLRQQETQYF. In DNA, the CDR3 is TGTGCCAGCAGTGAAGGTCTGAGACAGCAAGAGACCCAGTACTTC.

The chain recombines TRBV29-1 with TRBJ1-5; possibly TRBD1 for D (6 bases). V was cut by 7 bases and J by 2 bases, with 21 bases left in between. CDR1 is SQVTM and CDR2 is ANQGSEA in the germline V gene. The CDR3 has 16 amino acids. The CDR3 sequence is CSAVVTGNRGNQPQHF. Here the CDR3 DNA reads TGCAGCGCGGTTGTTACAGGGAACAGGGGCAATCAGCCCCAGCATTTT.

The rearrangement joins TRBV12-3 or TRBV12-4 to TRBJ1-5; 8 nucleotides agree with TRBD1. With V trimmed by 2 bases and J by 7 bases, 10 bases remained unmatched. The CDR3 is 16 residues long. CDR3 DNA: TGTGCCAGCAGTTTATTCGGAGACAGGGGTTGGCAGCCCCAGCATTTT. Its protein is CASSLFGDRGWQPQHF.

This chain uses TRBV27 with TRBJ2-7; 11 bases fit TRBD2. This CDR3 contains 14 residues. The germline CDR1 and CDR2 sequences are MNHEY and SMNVEV (reference sequence). V lost 5 bases, J lost 4 bases, and 4 bases stayed unmatched. CDR3 DNA: TGTGCCAGCAGTATTACTAGCGGGGGATACGAGCAGTACTTC. As protein: CASSITSGGYEQYF.

J is TRBJ2-3 and V is TRBV27; D gene uncertain. Per germline, CDR1 MNHEY and CDR2 SMNVEV (reference sequence). This CDR3 has 13 residues. Trimming took off 3 bases at V and 4 bases at J, with 8 bases between the two ends. CDR3 amino acids: CASSFSDSDTQYF. The CDR3 DNA follows: TGTGCCAGCAGTTTTTCAGATTCAGATACGCAGTATTTT.

The rearrangement joins TRBV5-4 to TRBJ2-5; 9 bases agree with TRBD2. CDR1 is SGHNT, CDR2 YYREEE, per germline (reference sequence). The CDR3 contains 17 residues. After removal of 3 bases from V and 5 bases from J, the junction contained 14 bases not matched to a gene. The CDR3 loop reads CASSSAWERGAEETQYF. The CDR3 DNA sequence: TGTGCCAGCAGCTCTGCGTGGGAGCGGGGGGCCGAGGAGACCCAGTACTTC.

This clonotype was found a few times. This chain links TRBV27 with TRBJ2-2; TRBD1 aligns across 10 bases. V gave up 5 bases and J gave up 7 bases; unmatched junction bases: 4. From germline, CDR1 is MNHEY and CDR2 SMNVEV (reference sequence). The CDR3 consists of 14 residues. Here the CDR3 DNA reads TGTGCCAGCAGTGACAGGGGGCATGGCGGGGAGCTGTTTTTT. Translated, it gives CASSDRGHGGELFF.

This clonotype was picked up a small number of times. The CDR3 here is CAVYAADSSSYNEQFF. The CDR3 bases are TGTGCCGTCTATGCGGCCGACAGTAGCTCCTACAATGAGCAGTTCTTC. The rearrangement links TRBV10-3 to TRBJ2-1; TRBD1 might be the D (5 bases). Germline assignment: CDR1 ENHRY and CDR2 SYGVKD. The CDR3 totals 16 residues. Trimming shortened V by 11 bases and J by 0 bases, and 20 bases separated the two germline ends.

The chain recombines TRBV6-5 with TRBJ2-7; the match to TRBD2 covers 7 bases. Germline CDR1 is MNHEY and CDR2 is SVGAGI. This CDR3 is built from 15 residues. The V and J ends lost 6 bases and 5 bases, in that order; junction bases with no gene match: 13. The CDR3 loop is CASRPWLRGRNEQYF. The DNA for the CDR3 is TGTGCCAGCAGGCCCTGGCTGCGGGGGAGGAACGAGCAGTACTTC.

As concerns this clonotype: Germline is not matched at one junction end, which may reflect a read error. The chain links TRBV19 to TRBJ1-5; 8 bases align to TRBD1. From germline, CDR1 is LNHDA and CDR2 SQIVND (reference sequence). CDR3 length equals 16 residues. For the CDR3, the DNA is TGTGCCCGTAGTTTCATCCGGGACAGGTCTGATCAGCCCCAGCATTTT. Protein sequence: CARSFIRDRSDQPQHF.

The rearrangement uses TRBV10-3 and TRBJ2-5; perhaps TRBD1 as D (5 bases). Germline lookup yields CDR1 ENHRY and CDR2 SYGVKD. V gave up 0 bases and J gave up 0 bases, with 20 bases separating them. The CDR3 contains 19 residues. CDR3 nucleotide sequence: TGTGCCATCAGTGAGTCTCATGAGACAGAAGGTGCCTACCAAGAGACCCAGTACTTC. The encoded protein is CAISESHETEGAYQETQYF.

In its sample, this clonotype was seen a few times. The rearrangement uses TRBV27 and TRBJ2-5, with 10 bases that match TRBD2. CDR1 is MNHEY, CDR2 SMNVEV, per germline (reference sequence). The V gene end was trimmed by 8 bases and the J gene end by 5 bases; junction bases not matched to a gene: 20. The CDR3 extends over 18 amino acids. CDR3 DNA: TGTGCCAGCGGAAGCTTTAGCGGGGGGAGGGGATTCGGGGAGACCCAGTACTTC. This gives the protein CASGSFSGGRGFGETQYF.

The rearrangement uses TRBV20-1 and TRBJ2-1, with a tentative D call TRBD1 (8 bases). V was trimmed by 5 bases and J by 0 bases, leaving 14 bases between them. The germline V gene has CDR1 DFQATT and CDR2 SNEGSKA (reference sequence). The CDR3 sequence is 15 residues long. This chain's CDR3 is CSAYRGGSSYNEQFF. CDR3 bases: TGCAGTGCTTACAGGGGGGGGAGCTCCTACAATGAGCAGTTCTTC.

The V call is TRBV27, the J call TRBJ2-1; possible D gene TRBD2, 6 bases. V dropped 5 bases and J dropped 3 bases, with 14 bases sitting between them. The germline V gene encodes CDR1 MNHEY and CDR2 SMNVEV (reference sequence). The CDR3 spans 15 residues. CDR3 sequence reads: CASSPRDGIYNEQFF. The DNA for the CDR3 is TGTGCCAGCAGTCCGCGGGACGGGATCTACAATGAGCAGTTCTTC.

This clonotype was observed a few times. V is TRBV7-9 and J is TRBJ1-2, with D unclear. CDR1 SEHNR and CDR2 FQNEAQ come from the germline V gene (reference sequence). V was shortened by 10 bases and J by 6 bases, with 18 bases between the two germline ends. The CDR3 is 13 amino acids. The CDR3 sequence is CAILTGRSDGYTF. In DNA form, the CDR3 reads TGTGCCATTCTCACCGGCAGGTCGGATGGCTACACCTTC. Using reference TRBV7-9 and TRBJ1-2 for the parts outside the CDR3, the full variable domain is DTGVSQNPRHKITKRGQNVTFRCDPISEHNRLYWYRQTLGQGPEFLTYFQNEAQLEKSRLLSDRFSAERPKGSFSTLEIQRTEQGDSAMYLCAILTGRSDGYTFGSGTRLTVV.